The rows below give T cell receptor beta chains drawn from one sample of a study of PD-1 blockade in classical Hodgkin lymphoma. Profiling relied on immunoSEQ multiplex PCR, and the TCRdb table lists in-frame clones only, not all of them. The sample yields 90,000 or so clones, around nine tenths seen once. The sample consisted of peripheral blood mononuclear cells (PBMCs), taken before the second cycle of nivolumab. All receptors come from a human donor with classical Hodgkin lymphoma. The CDR3 runs from the conserved cysteine through the conserved F or W. A D gene is named only where the DNA matches it firmly. Clone size is stated in some rows and not others, as once, few, many or a class when expanded.

D: TRBD2
size: NA
V: TRBV5-1
J: TRBJ2-1
DNA: TGCGCCAGCAGCTTGGGCGCTAGCGGGAGGCCCGACAATGAGCAGTTCTTC
CDR3: CASSLGASGRPDNEQFF

D: NA
size: NA
V: TRBV7-2
J: TRBJ2-7
DNA: TGTGCCAGCAGCCCCAAGACGGCGCCCTACGAGCAGTACTTC
CDR3: CASSPKTAPYEQYF

D: NA
size: NA
V: TRBV7-2
J: TRBJ2-2
DNA: TGTGCCAGCAGCTTAGCCGGCGGGACGAACACCGGGGAGCTGTTTTTT
CDR3: CASSLAGGTNTGELFF

D: TRBD1
size: NA
V: TRBV6-1
J: TRBJ1-5
DNA: TGTGCCAGCAGCCCGGACAGGGGACAGCCCCAGCATTTT
CDR3: CASSPDRGQPQHF

D: NA
size: NA
V: TRBV7-3
J: TRBJ2-2
DNA: TGTGCCAGCAGCTTCCGGGGAAGCACCGGGGAGCTGTTTTTT
CDR3: CASSFRGSTGELFF

D: TRBD1
size: NA
V: TRBV2
J: TRBJ2-7
DNA: TGTGCCAGCAGCGACAGGGGAGCACCCTACGAGCAGTACTTC
CDR3: CASSDRGAPYEQYF

D: TRBD1
size: NA
V: TRBV7-2
J: TRBJ1-5
DNA: TGTGCCAGCAGCCCCGGGACAGGGGTGGTTCAGCCCCAGCATTTT
CDR3: CASSPGTGVVQPQHF

D: NA
size: NA
V: TRBV9
J: TRBJ2-1
DNA: TGTGCCAGCAGCGTAGTAGACGAGCAGTTCTTC
CDR3: CASSVVDEQFF

D: NA
size: once
V: TRBV10-1
J: TRBJ2-4
DNA: TGCGCCAGCAGTGAGTCAAGACCCGCCGCCATTCAGTACTTC
CDR3: CASSESRPAAIQYF

D: TRBD1
size: NA
V: TRBV19
J: TRBJ1-2
DNA: TGTGCCAGTACGCCAGGGGGTAACTATGGCTACACCTTC
CDR3: CASTPGGNYGYTF

D: NA
size: NA
V: TRBV5-4
J: TRBJ2-5
DNA: TGTGCCAGCAGCTCTAACAAAAGGTGGGAAGAGACCCAGTACTTC
CDR3: CASSSNKRWEETQYF

D: NA
size: NA
V: TRBV19
J: TRBJ2-1
DNA: TGTGCCAGTAGTATAGGCGGGAAACCCCTCTACAATGAGCAGTTCTTC
CDR3: CASSIGGKPLYNEQFF

D: TRBD1
size: NA
V: TRBV29-1
J: TRBJ1-5
DNA: TGCAGCGTTACCTGGGACAGCTTAAATCAGCCCCAGCATTTT
CDR3: CSVTWDSLNQPQHF

D: NA
size: NA
V: TRBV29-1
J: TRBJ1-1
DNA: TGCAGCGTTGAGTCAGGGCCCGATGGCACTGAAGCTTTCTTT
CDR3: CSVESGPDGTEAFF

D: NA
size: NA
V: TRBV2
J: TRBJ1-5
DNA: TGTGCCAGCCGTAGGGAGGTGGGCAATCAGCCCCAGCATTTT
CDR3: CASRREVGNQPQHF

D: NA
size: NA
V: TRBV27
J: TRBJ2-5
DNA: TGTGCCAGCAGTTTAAATTCCCCGTCGGAGACCCAGTACTTC
CDR3: CASSLNSPSETQYF

D: NA
size: NA
V: TRBV5-6
J: TRBJ2-7
DNA: TGTGCCAGCAAACCGAGTCGTGGGGGAAAGCAGTACTTC
CDR3: CASKPSRGGKQYF

D: NA
size: NA
V: TRBV19
J: TRBJ1-3
DNA: TGTGCCAGTAGATCCCAGGGTTTGAGCTCTGGAAACACCATATATTTT
CDR3: CASRSQGLSSGNTIYF

D: TRBD2
size: NA
V: TRBV10-3
J: TRBJ2-1
DNA: TGTGCCATCAGTGAGTTGGCTAGCGGGATATCTGAGCAGTTCTTC
CDR3: CAISELASGISEQFF

D: NA
size: NA
V: TRBV7-3
J: TRBJ1-2
DNA: TGTGCCAGCAGCTTATTTGGGGGCTATGGCTACACCTTC
CDR3: CASSLFGGYGYTF

D: TRBD1
size: NA
V: TRBV29-1
J: TRBJ2-7
DNA: TGCAGCTTCGGGACAGGGCCTTACGAGCAGTACTTC
CDR3: CSFGTGPYEQYF

D: NA
size: few
V: TRBV27
J: TRBJ2-1
DNA: TGTGCCACCGCGGCCGAAGACACCTACAATGAGCAGTTCTTC
CDR3: CATAAEDTYNEQFF

D: TRBD1
size: NA
V: TRBV19
J: TRBJ2-6
DNA: TGTGCCACCCACCTCGGGACAGGGGGCTCTGGGGCCAACGTCCTGACTTTC
CDR3: CATHLGTGGSGANVLTF

D: NA
size: NA
V: TRBV28
J: TRBJ1-1
DNA: TGTGCCAGCAGTTTTTCACCCCGACAGAGGAACACTGAAGCTTTCTTT
CDR3: CASSFSPRQRNTEAFF

D: NA
size: NA
V: TRBV6-1
J: TRBJ2-7
DNA: TGTGCCAGCAGTGAAGCAGAGACAGCTTTCTCCTACGAGCAGTACTTC
CDR3: CASSEAETAFSYEQYF

D: NA
size: once
V: TRBV9
J: TRBJ2-5
DNA: TGTGCCAGCAGCGCGGCACAGGGTAGAGAGACCCAGTACTTC
CDR3: CASSAAQGRETQYF

D: TRBD2
size: NA
V: TRBV4-1
J: TRBJ2-3
DNA: TGCGCCAGCAGCCAAGCCTACCCTACTAGCGGGAGCAGCTGGCGCACAGATACGCAGTATTTT
CDR3: CASSQAYPTSGSSWRTDTQYF

D: NA
size: NA
V: TRBV19
J: TRBJ2-7
DNA: TGTGCCAGTAGTATTCTGGCATCCTACGAGCAGTACTTC
CDR3: CASSILASYEQYF

D: TRBD2
size: NA
V: TRBV11-2
J: TRBJ2-1
DNA: TGTGCCAGCACCCTAGCGGGGCCTTACAATGAGCAGTTCTTC
CDR3: CASTLAGPYNEQFF

D: NA
size: NA
V: TRBV18
J: TRBJ1-1
DNA: TGTGCCAGCTCACCGGGGCAGGGCTACATGAACACTGAAGCTTTCTTT
CDR3: CASSPGQGYMNTEAFF

D: NA
size: NA
V: TRBV10-3
J: TRBJ2-1
DNA: TGTGCCATCGGATGGCAGCCTCTCGACGAGCAGTTCTTC
CDR3: CAIGWQPLDEQFF

D: TRBD1
size: NA
V: TRBV18
J: TRBJ2-2
DNA: TGTGCCAGCTCACCCCTACAGGGGGCGAACACCGGGGAGCTGTTTTTT
CDR3: CASSPLQGANTGELFF

D: TRBD1
size: NA
V: TRBV28
J: TRBJ2-1
DNA: TGTGCCAGCAGTTTATTTTTTTTCGCAAGAGACAGGGCGTCCCTCTACAATGAGCAGTTCTTC
CDR3: CASSLFFFARDRASLYNEQFF

D: TRBD2
size: NA
V: TRBV14
J: TRBJ2-3
DNA: TGTGCCAGCAGCCAAGTTTTACTAGCGGGGATCACAGATACGCAGTATTTT
CDR3: CASSQVLLAGITDTQYF

D: TRBD1
size: NA
V: TRBV9
J: TRBJ1-1
DNA: TGTGCCAGCAGCGTAGCGACAGGGGGGACTGAAGCTTTCTTT
CDR3: CASSVATGGTEAFF

D: NA
size: NA
V: TRBV29-1
J: TRBJ2-1
DNA: TGCAGCGTTGATTTGCGGCGGGCCACCCGAGGTAATGAGCAGTTCTTC
CDR3: CSVDLRRATRGNEQFF

D: NA
size: NA
V: TRBV6-5
J: TRBJ2-2
DNA: TGTGCCAGCAGCATCGCAGGGACGAACACCGGGGAGCTGTTTTTT
CDR3: CASSIAGTNTGELFF

D: NA
size: NA
V: TRBV27
J: TRBJ2-1
DNA: TGTGCCAGCAGTTTGGATCCGGGGCCCGGACTAAGGGGTTTTGAGCAGTTCTTC
CDR3: CASSLDPGPGLRGFEQFF

D: TRBD1
size: NA
V: TRBV27
J: TRBJ1-2
DNA: TGTGCCAGCAGTCCAAGGGCCGGGACAGGGGTACCCTACACCTTC
CDR3: CASSPRAGTGVPYTF

D: NA
size: NA
V: TRBV19
J: TRBJ2-2
DNA: TGTGCCAGTCGCTACAGGGTTGGGGACGCCGGGGAGCTGTTTTTT
CDR3: CASRYRVGDAGELFF

D: NA
size: NA
V: TRBV18
J: TRBJ1-2
DNA: TGTGCCAGCTCAACCAACCCAGGACAGCTAACTATCCATGGCTACACCTTC
CDR3: CASSTNPGQLTIHGYTF

D: TRBD1
size: NA
V: TRBV5-1
J: TRBJ2-7
DNA: TGCGCCAGCAGTTTCCCGGGACAGGGTCCCCACGAGCAGTACTTC
CDR3: CASSFPGQGPHEQYF

D: NA
size: NA
V: TRBV27
J: TRBJ1-2
DNA: TGTGCCAGCAGTTTGCGGCCTGCTAACTATGGCTACACCTTC
CDR3: CASSLRPANYGYTF

D: NA
size: NA
V: TRBV2
J: TRBJ1-5
DNA: TGTGCCAGCAGTGAGCGGGGATCAAATCAGCCCCAGCATTTT
CDR3: CASSERGSNQPQHF

D: TRBD2
size: NA
V: TRBV10-2
J: TRBJ2-1
DNA: TGCGCCAGCAGTGAGGGACTAGCCGCGCGGGAGCAGTTCTTC
CDR3: CASSEGLAAREQFF

D: TRBD2
size: NA
V: TRBV6-1
J: TRBJ2-7
DNA: TGTGCCAGCAGTGAAGTGGCGGGGGGCGCCGGCACCTACGAGCAGTACTTC
CDR3: CASSEVAGGAGTYEQYF

D: NA
size: once
V: TRBV10-2
J: TRBJ2-7
DNA: TGCGCCAGCAGTGAGTCGAACGAGCAGTACTTC
CDR3: CASSESNEQYF

D: NA
size: once
V: TRBV30
J: TRBJ2-7
DNA: TGTGCCTGGACCCCCCTGGCGGCGATGGTCTCCTACGAGCAGTACTTC
CDR3: CAWTPLAAMVSYEQYF

D: TRBD1
size: few
V: TRBV30
J: TRBJ1-1
DNA: TGTGCCTGGAGTGGACAGGGGCACCCTTTCTTT
CDR3: CAWSGQGHPFF

D: NA
size: NA
V: TRBV7-9
J: TRBJ2-2
DNA: TGTGCCCCCTTGGTGGGGCTCAGGGAGCTAGGCACCGGGGAGCTGTTTTTT
CDR3: CAPLVGLRELGTGELFF

D: NA
size: few
V: TRBV29-1
J: TRBJ2-3
DNA: TGCAGCCACACAGGACGCACAGATACGCAGTATTTT
CDR3: CSHTGRTDTQYF

D: TRBD2
size: NA
V: TRBV30
J: TRBJ2-7
DNA: TGTGCCTGGTCAGCAAGGGGACTAGCGGGACTCGAGCAGTACTTC
CDR3: CAWSARGLAGLEQYF

D: TRBD1
size: NA
V: TRBV11-1
J: TRBJ2-2
DNA: TGTGCCAGCAGCTTAGAAGGGACAGGGGTGGCCGGGGAGCTGTTTTTT
CDR3: CASSLEGTGVAGELFF

D: TRBD1
size: NA
V: TRBV27
J: TRBJ1-2
DNA: TGTGCCAGCAGTTCCCGACAGGGTTCAGTTTTCGGCTATGGCTACACCTTC
CDR3: CASSSRQGSVFGYGYTF

D: NA
size: NA
V: TRBV29-1
J: TRBJ2-7
DNA: TGCAGCGCGGGCCCCAGAGGGTTGGCGCAGTACTTC
CDR3: CSAGPRGLAQYF

D: NA
size: NA
V: TRBV7-9
J: TRBJ2-1
DNA: TGTGCCAGCAGCTCCCGGGGACCCGACAATGAGCAGTTCTTC
CDR3: CASSSRGPDNEQFF

D: NA
size: NA
V: TRBV28
J: TRBJ1-2
DNA: TGTGCCAGCAGGACATGGGATACCCCAACTATCGGCTACACCTTC
CDR3: CASRTWDTPTIGYTF

D: NA
size: once
V: TRBV27
J: TRBJ1-5
DNA: TGTGCCAGCAGTTTATTATCAGGGGCAGAGCAGCCCCAGCATTTT
CDR3: CASSLLSGAEQPQHF